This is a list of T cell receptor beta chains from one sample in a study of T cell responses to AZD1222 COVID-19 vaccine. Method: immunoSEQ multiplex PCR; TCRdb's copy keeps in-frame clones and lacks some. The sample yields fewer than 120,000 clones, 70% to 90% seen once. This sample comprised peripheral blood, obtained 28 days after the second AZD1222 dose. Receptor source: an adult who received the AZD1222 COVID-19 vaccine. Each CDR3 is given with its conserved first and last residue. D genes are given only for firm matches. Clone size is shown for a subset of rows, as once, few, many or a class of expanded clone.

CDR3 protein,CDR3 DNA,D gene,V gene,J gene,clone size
CASSLGRTLYGYTF,TGTGCCAGCAGCTTAGGGCGGACGCTCTATGGCTACACCTTC,NA,TRBV7-8,TRBJ1-2,NA
CASSMTGRGLDTEAFF,TGTGCCAGTAGTATGACAGGGCGAGGTCTGGACACTGAAGCTTTCTTT,TRBD1,TRBV19,TRBJ1-1,NA
CAINRGQGGSTDTQYF,TGTGCCATCAACCGCGGACAGGGAGGGTCGACAGATACGCAGTATTTT,NA,TRBV10-3,TRBJ2-3,NA
CASSVTGVGKETQYF,TGCGCCAGCAGCGTGACAGGGGTTGGAAAAGAGACCCAGTACTTC,TRBD1,TRBV5-1,TRBJ2-5,NA
CAISADRVETQYF,TGTGCCATCAGTGCAGACAGGGTAGAGACCCAGTACTTC,TRBD1,TRBV10-3,TRBJ2-5,NA
CASSRTEINYGYTF,TGTGCCAGCAGCCGGACAGAAATTAACTATGGCTACACCTTC,NA,TRBV4-2,TRBJ1-2,NA
CASRLNFNQPQHF,TGTGCCAGCAGATTAAATTTCAATCAGCCCCAGCATTTT,NA,TRBV12-3/TRBV12-4,TRBJ1-5,NA
CASRQQGRAAEAFF,TGTGCCAGCAGACAACAGGGTAGGGCTGCTGAAGCTTTCTTT,NA,TRBV2,TRBJ1-1,NA
CASSFAMGSEQFF,TGTGCCAGCAGCTTTGCTATGGGGAGTGAGCAGTTCTTC,NA,TRBV5-5,TRBJ2-1,NA
CASRKGSYNEQFF,TGTGCCAGCAGAAAAGGGTCCTACAATGAGCAGTTCTTC,NA,TRBV27,TRBJ2-1,NA
CASSPSYGQLTYEQYF,TGTGCCAGCTCACCATCGTACGGCCAATTGACCTACGAGCAGTACTTC,NA,TRBV18,TRBJ2-7,few
CASSTGTGTAHGEAFF,TGTGCCAGTAGTACCGGGACAGGGACAGCACACGGTGAAGCTTTCTTT,TRBD1,TRBV19,TRBJ1-1,NA
CASRLDSRSSTDTQYF,TGTGCCAGCAGGCTTGACAGCCGCTCTAGCACAGATACGCAGTATTTT,NA,TRBV5-4,TRBJ2-3,NA
CASETQMNTEAFF,TGTGCCTCAGAAACGCAGATGAACACTGAAGCTTTCTTT,NA,TRBV6-5,TRBJ1-1,once
CAWSAGSGNTIYF,TGTGCCTGGAGTGCTGGATCTGGAAACACCATATATTTT,NA,TRBV30,TRBJ1-3,NA
CASRLGQFHDEQYF,TGTGCCAGCAGGCTCGGACAGTTTCACGACGAGCAGTACTTC,NA,TRBV3-1/TRBV3-2,TRBJ2-7,NA
CAISESSIGGRNQPQHF,TGTGCCATCAGTGAGTCGAGTATAGGAGGGCGAAATCAGCCCCAGCATTTT,NA,TRBV10-3,TRBJ1-5,NA
CASTLEPTGLITEAFF,TGTGCCAGCACCCTGGAACCGACAGGGTTGATCACTGAAGCTTTCTTT,TRBD1,TRBV9,TRBJ1-1,few
CASRPGSGANVLTF,TGTGCCAGCAGACCCGGGTCTGGGGCCAACGTCCTGACTTTC,NA,TRBV6-5,TRBJ2-6,NA
CASSLESGNTIYF,TGCGCCAGCAGCTTGGAGTCTGGAAACACCATATATTTT,NA,TRBV5-1,TRBJ1-3,NA
CASSLSGGADTQYF,TGTGCCAGCAGCCTTAGCGGGGGGGCAGATACGCAGTATTTT,TRBD2,TRBV13,TRBJ2-3,NA
CASTPGGERNYGYTF,TGTGCCAGCACCCCGGGTGGGGAGCGAAACTATGGCTACACCTTC,NA,TRBV13,TRBJ1-2,NA
CASRTSGTNSYNEQFF,TGTGCCAGCAGAACTAGCGGGACAAACTCCTACAATGAGCAGTTCTTC,TRBD2,TRBV7-3,TRBJ2-1,NA
CASSQVEGSGNTIYF,TGCGCCAGCAGCCAAGTAGAGGGCTCTGGAAACACCATATATTTT,NA,TRBV4-1,TRBJ1-3,NA
CASRRGLGSELQPQHF,TGTGCCAGCCGGCGGGGTCTGGGCAGCGAGTTACAGCCCCAGCATTTT,NA,TRBV19,TRBJ1-5,NA
CASSSQRNTEAFF,TGCGCCAGCAGCTCTCAGAGGAACACTGAAGCTTTCTTT,NA,TRBV5-1,TRBJ1-1,NA
CASSRDTEAFF,TGTGCCAGCAGTCGGGACACTGAAGCTTTCTTT,NA,TRBV4-2,TRBJ1-1,once
CASSIEGGASGNTIYF,TGTGCCAGTAGTATAGAAGGGGGCGCATCCGGAAACACCATATATTTT,TRBD1,TRBV19,TRBJ1-3,NA
CASSGAAGANTEAFF,TGTGCCAGCAGTGGCGCAGCGGGGGCGAACACTGAAGCTTTCTTT,NA,TRBV6-6,TRBJ1-1,NA